This T cell receptor beta chain was obtained from a study of T cell repertoires in cytomegalovirus infection. Study in general: An indication of both CMV infection and matching HLA type came from public TCR beta signatures.

One entry per CDR3 protein, called by TCRdb with MiXCR from the reads. The data contain fewer than 550,000 distinct CDR3 sequences, 26% of them singletons. The ends were cut back, 1 base at V and 6 bases at J, with 12 bases in the middle. The CDR3 has 15 amino acids. The germline V gene encodes CDR1 KGHSH and CDR2 LQKENI. The sample taken for sequencing was PBMCs. This rearrangement joins TRBV18 to TRBJ1-4; D remains unclear. The origin of this receptor is a human donor in good health (CMV status not recorded). Some clones in this sample may be carry-over from other donors' samples. CDR3 amino acids: CASSPRTLVDEKLFF. The CDR3 nucleotides are TGTGCCAGCTCACCACGCACCCTGGTCGATGAAAAACTGTTTTTT.